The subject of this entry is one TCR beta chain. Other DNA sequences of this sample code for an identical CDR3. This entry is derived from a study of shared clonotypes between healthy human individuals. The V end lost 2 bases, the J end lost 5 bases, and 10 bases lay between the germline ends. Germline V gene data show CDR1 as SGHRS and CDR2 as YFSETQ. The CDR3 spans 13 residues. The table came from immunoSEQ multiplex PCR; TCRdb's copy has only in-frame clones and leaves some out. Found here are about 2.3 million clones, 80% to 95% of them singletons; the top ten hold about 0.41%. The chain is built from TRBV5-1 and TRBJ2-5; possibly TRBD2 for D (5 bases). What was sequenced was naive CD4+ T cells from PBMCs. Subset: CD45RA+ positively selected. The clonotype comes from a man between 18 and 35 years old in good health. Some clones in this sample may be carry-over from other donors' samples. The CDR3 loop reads CASSFQGGETQYF. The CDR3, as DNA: TGCGCCAGCAGCTTTCAAGGAGGTGAGACCCAGTACTTC.